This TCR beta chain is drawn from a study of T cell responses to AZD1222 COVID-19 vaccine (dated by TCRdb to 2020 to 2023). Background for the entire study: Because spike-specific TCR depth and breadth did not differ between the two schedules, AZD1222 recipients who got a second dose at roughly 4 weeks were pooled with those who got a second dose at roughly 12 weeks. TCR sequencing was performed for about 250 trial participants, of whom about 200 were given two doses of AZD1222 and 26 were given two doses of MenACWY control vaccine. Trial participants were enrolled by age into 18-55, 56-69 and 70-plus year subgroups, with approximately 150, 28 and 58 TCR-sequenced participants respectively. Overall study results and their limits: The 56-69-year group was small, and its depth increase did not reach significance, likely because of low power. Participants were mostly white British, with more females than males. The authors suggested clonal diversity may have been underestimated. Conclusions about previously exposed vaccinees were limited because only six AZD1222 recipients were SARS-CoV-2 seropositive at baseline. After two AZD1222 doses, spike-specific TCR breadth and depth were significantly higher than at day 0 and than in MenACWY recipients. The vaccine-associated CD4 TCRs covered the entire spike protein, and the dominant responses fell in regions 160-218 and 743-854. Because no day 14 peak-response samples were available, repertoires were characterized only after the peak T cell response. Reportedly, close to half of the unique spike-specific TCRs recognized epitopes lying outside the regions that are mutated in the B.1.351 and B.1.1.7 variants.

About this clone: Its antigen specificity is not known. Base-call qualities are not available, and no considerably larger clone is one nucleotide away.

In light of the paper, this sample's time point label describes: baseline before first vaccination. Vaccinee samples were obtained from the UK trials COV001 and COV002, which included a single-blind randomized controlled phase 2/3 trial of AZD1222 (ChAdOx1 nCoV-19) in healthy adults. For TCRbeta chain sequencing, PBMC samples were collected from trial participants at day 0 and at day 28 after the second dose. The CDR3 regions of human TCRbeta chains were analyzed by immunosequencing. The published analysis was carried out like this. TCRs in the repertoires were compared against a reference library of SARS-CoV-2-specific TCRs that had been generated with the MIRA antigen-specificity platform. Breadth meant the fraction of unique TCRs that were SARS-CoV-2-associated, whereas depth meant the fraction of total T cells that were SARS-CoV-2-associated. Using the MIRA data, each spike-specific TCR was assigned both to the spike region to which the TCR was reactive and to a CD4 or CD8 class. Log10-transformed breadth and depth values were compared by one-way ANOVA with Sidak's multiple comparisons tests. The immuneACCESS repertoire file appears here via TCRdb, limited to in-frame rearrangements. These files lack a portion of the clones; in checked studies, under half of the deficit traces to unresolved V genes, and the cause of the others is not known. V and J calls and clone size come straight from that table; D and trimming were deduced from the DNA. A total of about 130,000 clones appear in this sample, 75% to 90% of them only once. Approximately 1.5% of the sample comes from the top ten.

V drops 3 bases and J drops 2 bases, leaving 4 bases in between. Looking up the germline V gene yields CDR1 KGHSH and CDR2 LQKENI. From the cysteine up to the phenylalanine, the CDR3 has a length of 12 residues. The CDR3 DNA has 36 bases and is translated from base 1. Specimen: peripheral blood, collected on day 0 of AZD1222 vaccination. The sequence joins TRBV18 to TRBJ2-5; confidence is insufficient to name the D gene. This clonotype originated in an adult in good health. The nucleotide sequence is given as TGTGCCAGCTCACCGGGGCAAGAGACCCAGTACTTC. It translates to CASSPGQETQYF.